The clone carrying this T cell receptor (beta chain) appeared a few times. Its target is not known. MiXCR, run by TCRdb on the 5' RACE reads, gives a single entry per CDR3 protein. The repertoire holds approximately 220,000 distinct CDR3 sequences, with around 17% as singletons. V shed 2 bases and J shed 5 bases, with 13 bases lying between them. The CDR3 sequence is 15 residues long. Germline V gene sequence: CDR1 DFQATT, CDR2 SNEGSKA (reference sequence). The data derive from a study of CD8 T cells in ankylosing spondylitis. Whole-study findings and limits: There was a TCR beta motif, made of several highly homologous variants, that appeared characteristic of ankylosing spondylitis blood.

The sample consisted of blood, either unsorted or a sorted T cell fraction (not recorded which). This receptor was identified in a male donor with ankylosing spondylitis. The rearrangement joins TRBV20-1 to TRBJ1-6; D gene uncertain. The CDR3 sequence is CSARSRSANNSPLHF. The CDR3 DNA sequence: TGCAGTGCTAGATCGCGGTCAGCAAATAATTCACCCCTCCACTTT.